This T cell receptor (beta chain) originates from a study of CD8 T cells in ankylosing spondylitis. Whole-study results and caveats: Reportedly, significant enrichment of disease-linked clones occurred in matched ankylosing spondylitis synovial fluid.

From germline, CDR1 is SGHRS and CDR2 YFSETQ. This CDR3 comprises 13 residues. V was shortened by 2 bases and J by 2 bases, with 7 bases between the two germline ends. MiXCR was run by TCRdb on the 5' RACE reads, yielding one entry per CDR3 protein. The data show some 150,000 distinct CDR3 sequences, 10% to 12% seen once. The table lists this clonotype with many counts. Its target is unknown. The genes are TRBV5-1 and TRBJ1-1; D remains unclear. This TCR derives from a female donor with ankylosing spondylitis or in good health (not recorded which). Material: blood, either unsorted or a sorted T cell fraction (not recorded which). The DNA of the CDR3 is TGCGCCAGCAGCTTAGACTACAACACTGAAGCTTTCTTT. It encodes CASSLDYNTEAFF. Combining the CDR3 with reference TRBV5-1 and TRBJ1-1 gives the whole variable domain KAGVTQTPRYLIKTRGQQVTLSCSPISGHRSVSWYQQTPGQGLQFLFEYFSETQRNKGNFPGRFSGRQFSNSRSEMNVSTLELGDSALYLCASSLDYNTEAFFGQGTRLTVV.